This TCR beta chain was retrieved from a study of CD8 T cells in Susac syndrome. The CDR3 loop spans 15 amino acids. J lost 2 bases, V lost 0 bases, and 2 bases had no gene match. Germline CDR1 SQVTM, CDR2 ANQGSEA. Study-level results: Susac CD8+ cells expanded clonally the most in TEMRA cells and in active patients.

To note about this clonotype: What it binds is unknown.

After extraction with the RNeasy kit, about 0.45 to 1 ug of the RNA was reverse transcribed using random hexamers. Each CDR3 protein is one row after TCRdb ran MiXCR on the immunoSEQ multiplex PCR reads. This sample has 100,000 to 150,000 distinct CDR3 sequences, with over 90% found just once. The diagnostic criteria were recently defined, and patients with Susac syndrome met them for definite or probable disease. This clonotype originated in a human donor with Susac syndrome. This chain joins TRBV29-1 and TRBJ2-7; 12 bases are a match to TRBD1. Specimen: CD8+ T cells from PBMCs. CDR3 residues: CSVEEGQGAAYEQYF. The CDR3 DNA follows: TGCAGCGTTGAAGAGGGACAGGGGGCGGCCTACGAGCAGTACTTC.